One sample yielded the 27 T cell receptor beta chains listed below, sequenced in a study of blood T cell repertoires in COVID-19. Here immunoSEQ multiplex PCR was the method, and the copy in TCRdb shows in-frame clones only, minus some. The sample consists of over 90,000 clones, just over 85% of them appearing once. Sequencing was done on a sample of peripheral blood. The receptor source for this set is a woman aged 60 to 75 in a cohort sampled during active or convalescent COVID-19.

This rearrangement joins TRBV12-3 or TRBV12-4 to TRBJ2-1, with TRBD1 as a possible D gene (5 bases). The CDR3 totals 13 residues. V was shortened by 5 bases and J by 6 bases, with 11 bases between the two germline ends. The DNA for the CDR3 is TGTGCCAGCAGTCCGACAGCCTCCAATGAGCAGTTCTTC. Translating gives CASSPTASNEQFF.

This chain links TRBV6-4 with TRBJ2-5, with 9 bases fitting TRBD2. The CDR3 has 16 residues. The trim removed 1 base at V and 5 bases at J, leaving 8 bases unmatched. From germline, CDR1 is MRHNA and CDR2 SNTAGT. CDR3 sequence reads: CASSDCLAGQLETQYF. CDR3 DNA sequence: TGTGCCAGCAGTGACTGTCTAGCGGGGCAGCTGGAGACCCAGTACTTC.

V gene TRBV19 combines with J gene TRBJ2-3; D not resolved. Germline V gene sequence: CDR1 LNHDA, CDR2 SQIVND (reference sequence). This CDR3 spans 13 amino acids. V was pared by 3 bases and J by 4 bases, with 8 bases between. The CDR3 here is CASSIRVADTQYF. The CDR3 DNA is TGTGCCAGTAGTATTCGCGTTGCAGATACGCAGTATTTT.

This chain uses TRBV19 with TRBJ1-1; unclear D gene. Between the trimmed V and J ends, which lost 1 base and 6 bases, there was a span of 12 bases. Germline CDR1 is LNHDA and CDR2 is SQIVND (reference sequence). This CDR3 has 14 residues. Written as DNA, the CDR3 is TGTGCCAGTAGTATAGCCCGGCAGGTCTCTGAAGCTTTCTTT. This encodes CASSIARQVSEAFF.

V usage is TRBV28 and J usage is TRBJ2-5; D is possibly TRBD2 (6 bases). The CDR3 length is 13 residues. Looked up from germline, CDR1 is MDHEN and CDR2 is SYDVKM. V lost 6 bases to trimming and J lost 14 bases, with 22 bases between them. CDR3 nucleotide sequence: TGTGCCAGCAGAGGAGGGGTTGGGCCCGTGCCTTACTTC. Its translation: CASRGGVGPVPYF.

CDR3 DNA: TGCGCCAGCAGCACTAGCGGGACTAACGATGAGCAGTTCTTC. Residues: CASSTSGTNDEQFF. V usage is TRBV5-1 and J usage is TRBJ2-1; TRBD2 aligns across 10 bases. The germline gives CDR1 SGHRS, CDR2 YFSETQ. Germline trimming cut 4 bases from V and 8 bases from J; bases unmatched to any gene: 6. CDR3 length: 14 amino acids.

This chain connects TRBV5-4 to TRBJ2-1; possibly TRBD2 for D (6 bases). In germline, CDR1 is SGHNT, CDR2 YYREEE (reference sequence). The CDR3 is made up of 15 amino acids. Trimming left V 4 bases short and J 2 bases short, with 13 bases between. The CDR3 nucleotides are TGTGCCAGCAGCCCGGACTACCGCGCCTACAATGAGCAGTTCTTC. This encodes CASSPDYRAYNEQFF.

CDR3 residues: CASSWDREGYGYTF. For the CDR3, the DNA is TGTGCCAGCAGCTGGGACAGGGAGGGCTATGGCTACACCTTC. This chain links TRBV2 with TRBJ1-2; the match to TRBD1 covers 9 bases. Germline loops: CDR1 SNHLY, CDR2 FYNNEI. The length of the CDR3 is 14 residues. V lost 6 bases to trimming and J lost 4 bases; unmatched junction nucleotides: 6.

This sequence joins TRBV4-2 and TRBJ2-1; 8 positions match TRBD2. After removal of 4 bases from V and 0 bases from J, the junction contained 8 bases not matched to a gene. CDR1 is LGHNA, CDR2 YNFKEQ, per germline. The CDR3 runs to 17 residues. The CDR3 nucleotides are TGTGCCAGCAGCCCCAACGGACTAGCCCTCTCCTACAATGAGCAGTTCTTC. Protein: CASSPNGLALSYNEQFF.

The chain combines TRBV1 with TRBJ2-7; the table's TRBD1 call for D was not verified on the DNA. TRBV1 is listed as a pseudogene. This CDR3 is built from 17 residues. CDR3 sequence: CTSSQPSPGQGSYEQYF. For the CDR3, the DNA is TGCACCAGCAGCCAACCGAGTCCGGGACAGGGCTCCTACGAGCAGTACTTC.

V gene TRBV27 combines with J gene TRBJ1-6, with 9 bases aligning to TRBD1. Germline V CDR1 and CDR2: MNHEY, SMNVEV (reference sequence). The CDR3 is 15 amino acids. The ends lost 6 bases at V and 13 bases at J; junction bases unmatched: 13. The CDR3 DNA is TGTGCCAGCAGAACCACAGGGGGCGCGCAGTCGCCCCTCCACTTT. It is translated as CASRTTGGAQSPLHF.

The chain joins TRBV19 to TRBJ2-5, with D perhaps matching TRBD1 (6 bases). CDR1 LNHDA and CDR2 SQIVND come from the germline V gene (reference sequence). This CDR3 has 14 residues. Trimming removed 5 bases from V and 5 bases from J, with 15 bases in between. The CDR3 sequence: CASSAQQGVETQYF. In nucleotides, the CDR3 is TGTGCCAGTAGTGCGCAACAGGGAGTTGAGACCCAGTACTTC.

The rearrangement uses TRBV11-2 and TRBJ1-1; no clear D gene. This CDR3 is 14 amino acids long. Germline V CDR1 and CDR2: SGHAT, FQNNGV. The germline V and J ends were trimmed by 7 bases and 1 base, with 13 bases remaining between them. This CDR3 is CASTAFRGNTEAFF. The CDR3 DNA follows: TGTGCCAGCACCGCATTTCGGGGGAACACTGAAGCTTTCTTT.

The chain recombines TRBV7-9 with TRBJ1-1; D is unresolved. CDR3 length equals 13 residues. The germline CDR1 and CDR2 sequences are SEHNR and FQNEAQ (reference sequence). V shed 4 bases and J shed 5 bases, with 11 bases lying between them. The DNA of the CDR3 is TGTGCCAGCAGCTCCTTCTTGAGGACTGAAGCTTTCTTT. It codes for CASSSFLRTEAFF.

This chain connects TRBV5-6 to TRBJ1-4, with TRBD1 identical over 10 bases. Germline V CDR1 and CDR2: SGHDT, YYEEEE. This CDR3 has 18 residues. V gave up 2 bases and J gave up 6 bases; unmatched junction bases: 13. CDR3: CASSFIATDGQGDEKLFF. Written as DNA, the CDR3 is TGTGCCAGCAGCTTCATAGCCACCGATGGACAGGGGGATGAAAAACTGTTTTTT.

The chain couples TRBV12-3 or TRBV12-4 to TRBJ1-5, with D unresolved. V was cut by 5 bases and J by 7 bases, with 12 bases left in between. CDR3 length equals 13 residues. In DNA, the CDR3 is TGTGCCAGCAGTCCGGCTGGGAGACAGCCCCAGCATTTT. Protein product: CASSPAGRQPQHF.

The chain links TRBV9 to TRBJ2-5, with a tentative D call TRBD2 (6 bases). Germline V CDR1 and CDR2: SGDLS, YYNGEE. Trimming took 6 bases from V and 4 from J, leaving 19 bases between them. The CDR3 is 15 residues long. The chain's CDR3 is CASTRTSRELETQYF. CDR3 bases: TGTGCCAGCACCAGAACTAGCCGGGAGTTAGAGACCCAGTACTTC.

The chain combines TRBV5-1 with TRBJ2-3; D is possibly TRBD1 (6 bases). The V gene's germline CDR1 is SGHRS and CDR2 YFSETQ. CDR3 size: 12 residues. V was pared by 2 bases and J by 6 bases, with 7 bases between. CDR3 coding DNA: TGCGCCAGCAGCTTTGACAGGGATACGCAGTATTTT. It yields the protein CASSFDRDTQYF.

The chain employs TRBV7-8 and TRBJ1-6, with 10 bases lining up with TRBD1. The CDR3 length is 15 residues. V gave up 5 bases and J gave up 7 bases; unmatched junction bases: 5. Germline V gives CDR1 SGHVS, CDR2 FQNEAQ. CDR3 DNA sequence: TGTGCCAGCAGCACCGGACAGGGGGGGAATTCACCCCTCCACTTT. Protein product: CASSTGQGGNSPLHF.

The table lists this clone with a count of one. The V and J genes are TRBV5-4 and TRBJ2-1, with D perhaps matching TRBD1 (5 bases). CDR3 length: 14 residues. The V gene lost 0 bases and the J gene lost 6 bases, with 10 bases spanning the gap. Germline V lookup: CDR1 SGHNT, CDR2 YYREEE (reference sequence). The CDR3 DNA reads as TGTGCCAGCAGCTTGGAAGGGGCCCGCAATGAGCAGTTCTTC. It translates to CASSLEGARNEQFF.

The rearrangement joins TRBV7-3 to TRBJ1-2; TRBD1 is a possible D gene (5 bases). CDR3 length: 13 residues. Trimming shortened V by 4 bases and J by 8 bases, and 14 bases separated the two germline ends. Germline CDR1 is SGHTA and CDR2 is FQGTGA. CDR3 nucleotides: TGTGCCAGCAGCTCCCAAGGGGTGGGGGGCTACACCTTC. Encoded protein: CASSSQGVGGYTF.

This rearrangement joins TRBV29-1 to TRBJ1-2, with TRBD1 identical over 8 bases. J was trimmed by 4 bases and V by 6 bases; bases with no gene match: 4. This CDR3 comprises 12 residues. CDR1 SQVTM and CDR2 ANQGSEA come from the germline V gene. The CDR3: CSVGTGSYGYTF. The CDR3 DNA sequence: TGCAGCGTGGGGACAGGTAGCTATGGCTACACCTTC.

The rearrangement links TRBV15 to TRBJ1-1, with a tentative D call TRBD1 (5 bases). The CDR3 is 14 residues long. Trimming took off 5 bases at V and 0 bases at J, with 10 bases between the two ends. CDR1 is LNHNV and CDR2 is YYDKDF in the germline V gene (reference sequence). In DNA form, the CDR3 reads TGTGCCACCAGCGGCGGGACGGTGAACACTGAAGCTTTCTTT. As protein: CATSGGTVNTEAFF.

V is TRBV7-6 and J is TRBJ1-6; maybe TRBD1 (5 bases). The length of the CDR3 is 15 residues. V lost 8 bases to trimming and J lost 0 bases, with 11 bases between them. The germline V gene has CDR1 SGHVS and CDR2 FNYEAQ. The CDR3 DNA sequence: TGTGCCAGCTCGTCGCAGGGCTCCTATAATTCACCCCTCCACTTT. Translated: CASSSQGSYNSPLHF.

V and J are TRBV28 and TRBJ1-1, with TRBD1 identical over 9 bases. This CDR3 is 15 amino acids long. V lost 2 bases and J lost 4; bases outside the gene matches: 5. Germline V gene lookup returns CDR1 MDHEN and CDR2 SYDVKM. CDR3 sequence reads: CASSLPLDRGTEAFF. CDR3 bases: TGTGCCAGCAGTTTACCGCTGGACAGGGGCACTGAAGCTTTCTTT.

This rearrangement joins TRBV5-1 to TRBJ1-6; tentatively, D is TRBD1 (5 bases). The CDR3 length is 14 residues. V gave up 4 bases and J gave up 10 bases, with 15 bases separating them. Germline V gene sequence: CDR1 SGHRS, CDR2 YFSETQ. In DNA, the CDR3 is TGCGCCAGCAGCGGGGCCAGGGAGGCATCACCCCTCCACTTT. This gives the protein CASSGAREASPLHF.

This chain uses TRBV5-1 with TRBJ1-6; the match to TRBD1 covers 8 bases. The CDR3 is 16 residues long. Germline loops: CDR1 SGHRS, CDR2 YFSETQ. V lost 2 bases and J lost 7; bases outside the gene matches: 8. CDR3 loop: CASSFTGQGENSPLHF. CDR3 nucleotide sequence: TGCGCCAGCAGCTTTACAGGACAGGGAGAAAATTCACCCCTCCACTTT.